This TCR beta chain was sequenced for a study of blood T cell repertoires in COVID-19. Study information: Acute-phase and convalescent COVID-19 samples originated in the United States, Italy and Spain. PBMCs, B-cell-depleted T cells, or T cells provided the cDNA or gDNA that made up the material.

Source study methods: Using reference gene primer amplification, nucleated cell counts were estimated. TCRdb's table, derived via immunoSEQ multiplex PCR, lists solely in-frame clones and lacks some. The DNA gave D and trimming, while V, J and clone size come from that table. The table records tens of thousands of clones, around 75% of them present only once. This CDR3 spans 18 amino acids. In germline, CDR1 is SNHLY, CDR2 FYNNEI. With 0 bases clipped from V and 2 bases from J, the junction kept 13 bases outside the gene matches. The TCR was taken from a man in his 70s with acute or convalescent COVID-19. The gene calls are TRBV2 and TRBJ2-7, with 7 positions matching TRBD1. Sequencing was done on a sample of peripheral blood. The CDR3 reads CASSEADLVTGNPYEQYF. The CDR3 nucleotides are TGTGCCAGCAGTGAAGCGGATCTCGTGACAGGGAACCCCTACGAGCAGTACTTC.